What follows are 6 T cell receptor beta chains derived from one specimen sequenced in a study of cytomegalovirus exposure and HLA in healthy donors (dated by TCRdb to 2017 to 2019). Library preparation employed the immunoSEQ multiplex PCR assay. TCRdb retrieved this table from immuneACCESS and kept in-frame rearrangements only. Not all clones are present; in checked studies, unresolved V genes account for under half, and no reason is known for the remainder. In this sample the table shows about 49,000 clones, 85% to 95% of which occur a single time. The ten top clones hold more than 1.4% of the sample. Sequenced input: PBMCs. The receptor source for this set is a man between 18 and 29 years old in good health and CMV-seronegative.

This clone was detected once. The rearrangement links TRBV5-4 to TRBJ2-7; perhaps TRBD2 as D (6 bases). This CDR3 has 15 amino acids. Germline V gives CDR1 SGHNT, CDR2 YYREEE (reference sequence). V lost 2 bases, J lost 0 bases, and 12 bases lay in between. The CDR3 spells CASSFAGSRSYEQYF. CDR3 DNA: TGTGCCAGCAGCTTTGCCGGGAGCCGCTCCTACGAGCAGTACTTC.

The V call is TRBV9, the J call TRBJ1-5; a weak D match, TRBD1 (5 bases). V gave up 3 bases and J gave up 4 bases, with 14 bases separating them. This CDR3 region has 15 residues. Germline CDR1 and CDR2: SGDLS and YYNGEE. CDR3 in amino acids: CASSAGGGGNQPQHF. The CDR3 nucleotides read TGTGCCAGCAGCGCGGGCGGGGGGGGGAATCAGCCCCAGCATTTT. The full variable domain, rest sourced from reference TRBV9 and TRBJ1-5, is DSGVTQTPKHLITATGQRVTLRCSPRSGDLSVYWYQQSLDQGLQFLIQYYNGEERAKGNILERFSAQQFPDLHSELNLSSLELGDSALYFCASSAGGGGNQPQHFGDGTRLSIL.

This sequence joins TRBV11-2 and TRBJ2-5; 7 bases line up with TRBD2. Germline CDR1 reads SGHAT; CDR2 reads FQNNGV. V dropped 4 bases and J dropped 7; count of bases not matched to a gene: 6. The CDR3 loop spans 13 amino acids. Written as DNA, the CDR3 is TGTGCCAGCAGCTGGGAGCGGGGCGGGACCCAGTACTTC. It translates to CASSWERGGTQYF. Based on the CDR3 plus reference TRBV11-2 and TRBJ2-5, the full variable domain is EAGVAQSPRYKIIEKRQSVAFWCNPISGHATLYWYQQILGQGPKLLIQFQNNGVVDDSQLPKDRFSAERLKGVDSTLKIQPAKLEDSAVYLCASSWERGGTQYFGPGTRLLVL.

The CDR3 DNA sequence: TGTGCCAGCAGTGAAGCCGGGGGAGTCTCCTACAATGAGCAGTTCTTC. It is translated as CASSEAGGVSYNEQFF. This chain joins TRBV2 and TRBJ2-1; tentatively, D is TRBD2 (6 bases). The germline V gene encodes CDR1 SNHLY and CDR2 FYNNEI. CDR3 length: 16 amino acids. The germline V and J ends were trimmed by 0 bases and 0 bases, with 9 bases remaining between them.

This rearrangement joins TRBV5-8 to TRBJ2-7, with D possibly TRBD1 on 5 matching bases. Germline V gene data show CDR1 as SGHTS and CDR2 as YDEGEE. V was trimmed by 1 base and J by 9 bases, leaving 14 bases between them. This CDR3 is 13 amino acids long. The chain's CDR3 is CASSLTGPSGQYF. The CDR3 nucleotides read TGTGCCAGCAGCTTGACAGGTCCCTCCGGGCAGTACTTC.

This clone was seen a handful of times. The J gene is TRBJ2-3, the V gene TRBV28, with D hard to call. In germline, CDR1 is MDHEN, CDR2 SYDVKM. The length of the CDR3 is 14 residues. Trimming took 7 bases from V and 1 from J, leaving 12 bases between them. CDR3 DNA: TGTGCCAGCAAAACAGCCCCACGCACAGATACGCAGTATTTT. Its translation is CASKTAPRTDTQYF.